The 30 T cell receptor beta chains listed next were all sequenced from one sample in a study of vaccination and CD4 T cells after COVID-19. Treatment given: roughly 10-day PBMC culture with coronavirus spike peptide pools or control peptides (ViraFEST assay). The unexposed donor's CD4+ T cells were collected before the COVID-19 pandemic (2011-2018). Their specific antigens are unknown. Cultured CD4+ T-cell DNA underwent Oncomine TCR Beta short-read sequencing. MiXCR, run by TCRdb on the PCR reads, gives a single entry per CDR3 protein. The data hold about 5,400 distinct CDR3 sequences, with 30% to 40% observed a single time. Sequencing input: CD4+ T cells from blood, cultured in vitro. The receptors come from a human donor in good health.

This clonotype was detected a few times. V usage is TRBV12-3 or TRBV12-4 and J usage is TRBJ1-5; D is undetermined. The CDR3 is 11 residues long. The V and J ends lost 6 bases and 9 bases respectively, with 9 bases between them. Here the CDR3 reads CASSLTGPQHF. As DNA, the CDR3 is TGTGCCAGCAGCCTAACCGGGCCCCAGCATTTT.

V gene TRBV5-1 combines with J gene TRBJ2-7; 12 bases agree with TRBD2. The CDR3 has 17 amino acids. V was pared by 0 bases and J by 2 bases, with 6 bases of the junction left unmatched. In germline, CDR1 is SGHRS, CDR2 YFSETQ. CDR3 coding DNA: TGCGCCAGCAGCTTGGGGACTAGCGGGGAGACAACCTACGAGCAGTACTTC. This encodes CASSLGTSGETTYEQYF.

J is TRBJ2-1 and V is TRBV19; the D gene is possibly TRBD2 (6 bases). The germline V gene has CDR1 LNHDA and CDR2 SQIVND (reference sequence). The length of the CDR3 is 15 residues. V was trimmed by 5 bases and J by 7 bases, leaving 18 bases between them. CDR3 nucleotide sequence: TGTGCCAGTAGTCTCCCGGACTACTCCCGGAATGAGCAGTTCTTC. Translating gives CASSLPDYSRNEQFF.

The CDR3 reads CASSEGPRAVKAFF. For the CDR3, the DNA is TGTGCCAGCAGTGAAGGTCCCAGGGCTGTGAAGGCTTTCTTT. The V gene is TRBV6-1, the J gene TRBJ1-1, with a tentative D call TRBD1 (5 bases). The length of the CDR3 is 14 residues. CDR1 and CDR2 from the germline V gene are MNHNS and SASEGT. Trimming left V 1 base short and J 11 bases short, with 17 bases between.

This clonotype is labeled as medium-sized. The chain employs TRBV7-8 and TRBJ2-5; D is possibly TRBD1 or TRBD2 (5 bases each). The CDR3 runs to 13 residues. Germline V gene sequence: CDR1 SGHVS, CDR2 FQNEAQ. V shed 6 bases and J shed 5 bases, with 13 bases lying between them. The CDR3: CASRLGVGETQYF. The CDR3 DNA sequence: TGTGCCAGCAGACTAGGGGTGGGGGAGACCCAGTACTTC.

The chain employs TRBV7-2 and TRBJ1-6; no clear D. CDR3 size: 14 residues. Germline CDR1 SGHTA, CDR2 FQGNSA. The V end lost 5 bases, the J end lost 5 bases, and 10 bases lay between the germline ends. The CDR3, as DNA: TGTGCCAGCAGCGGAGGGTTCGATAATTCACCCCTCCACTTT. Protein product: CASSGGFDNSPLHF.

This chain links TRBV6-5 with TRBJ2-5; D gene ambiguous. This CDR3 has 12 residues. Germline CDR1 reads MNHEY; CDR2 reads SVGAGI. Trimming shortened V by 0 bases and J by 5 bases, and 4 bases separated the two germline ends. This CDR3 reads CASSYSKETQYF. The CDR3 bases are TGTGCCAGCAGTTACTCGAAGGAGACCCAGTACTTC.

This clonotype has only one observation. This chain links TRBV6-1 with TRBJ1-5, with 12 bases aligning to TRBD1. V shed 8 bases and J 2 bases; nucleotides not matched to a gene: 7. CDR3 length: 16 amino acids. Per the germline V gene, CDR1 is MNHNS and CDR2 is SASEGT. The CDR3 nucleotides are TGTGCCAGCCTGGGACAGGGGGCTTTAGGCAATCAGCCCCAGCATTTT. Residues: CASLGQGALGNQPQHF.

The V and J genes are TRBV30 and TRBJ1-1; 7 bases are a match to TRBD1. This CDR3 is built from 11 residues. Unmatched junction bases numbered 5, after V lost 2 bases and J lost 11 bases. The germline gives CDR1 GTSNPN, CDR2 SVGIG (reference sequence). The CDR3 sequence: CAWSPRGRAFF. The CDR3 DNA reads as TGTGCCTGGAGTCCTAGGGGGCGGGCTTTCTTT. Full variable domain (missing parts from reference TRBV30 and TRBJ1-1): SQTIHQWPATLVQPVGSPLSLECTVEGTSNPNLYWYRQAAGRGLQLLFYSVGIGQISSEVPQNLSASRPQDRQFILSSKKLLLSDSGFYLCAWSPRGRAFFGQGTRLTVV.

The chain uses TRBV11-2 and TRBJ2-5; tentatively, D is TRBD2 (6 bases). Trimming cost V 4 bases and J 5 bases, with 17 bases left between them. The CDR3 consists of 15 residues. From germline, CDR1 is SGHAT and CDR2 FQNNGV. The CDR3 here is CASSYSNGEVETQYF. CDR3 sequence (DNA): TGTGCCAGCAGCTATAGCAATGGGGAGGTTGAGACCCAGTACTTC.

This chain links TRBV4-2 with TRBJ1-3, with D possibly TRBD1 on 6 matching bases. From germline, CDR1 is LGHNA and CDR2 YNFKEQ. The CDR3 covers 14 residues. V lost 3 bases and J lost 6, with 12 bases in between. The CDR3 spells CASSQAEGENTIYF. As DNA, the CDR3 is TGTGCCAGCAGCCAGGCCGAGGGGGAAAACACCATATATTTT.

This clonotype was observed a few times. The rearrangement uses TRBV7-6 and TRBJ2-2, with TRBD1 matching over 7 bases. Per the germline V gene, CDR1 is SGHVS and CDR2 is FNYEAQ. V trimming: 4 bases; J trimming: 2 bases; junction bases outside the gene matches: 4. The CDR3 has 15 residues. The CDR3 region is CASSSGTVNTGELFF. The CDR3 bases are TGTGCCAGCAGCTCCGGGACAGTAAACACCGGGGAGCTGTTTTTT.

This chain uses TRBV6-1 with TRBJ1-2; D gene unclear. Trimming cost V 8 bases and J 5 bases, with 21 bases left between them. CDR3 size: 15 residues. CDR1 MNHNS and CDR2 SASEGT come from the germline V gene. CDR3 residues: CASGGRSQERYGYTF. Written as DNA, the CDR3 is TGTGCCAGCGGCGGCAGGTCGCAGGAACGGTATGGCTACACCTTC.

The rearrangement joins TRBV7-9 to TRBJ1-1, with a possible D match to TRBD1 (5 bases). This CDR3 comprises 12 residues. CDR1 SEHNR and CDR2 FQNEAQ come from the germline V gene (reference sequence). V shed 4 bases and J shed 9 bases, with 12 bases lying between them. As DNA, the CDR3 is TGTGCCAGCAGCTGGGACCGGCGGCAAGCTTTCTTT. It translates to CASSWDRRQAFF.

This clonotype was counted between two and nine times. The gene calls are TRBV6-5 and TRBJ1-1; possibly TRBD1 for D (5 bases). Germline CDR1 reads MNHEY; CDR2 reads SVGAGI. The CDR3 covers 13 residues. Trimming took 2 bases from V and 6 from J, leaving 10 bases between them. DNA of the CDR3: TGTGCCAGCAGTTACGAGCGGGGCGCTGAAGCTTTCTTT. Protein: CASSYERGAEAFF.

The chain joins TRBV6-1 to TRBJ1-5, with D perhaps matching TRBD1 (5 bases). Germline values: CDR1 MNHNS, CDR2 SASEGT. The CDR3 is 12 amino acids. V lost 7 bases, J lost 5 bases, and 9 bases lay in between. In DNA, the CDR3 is TGTGCCAGCACAGGGTCCGATCAGCCCCAGCATTTT. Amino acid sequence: CASTGSDQPQHF.

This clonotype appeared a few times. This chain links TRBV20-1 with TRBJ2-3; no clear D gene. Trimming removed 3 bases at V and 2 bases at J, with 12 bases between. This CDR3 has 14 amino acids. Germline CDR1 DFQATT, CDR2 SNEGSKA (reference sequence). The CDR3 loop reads CSARFPLHTDTQYF. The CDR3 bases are TGCAGTGCTAGGTTCCCACTTCACACAGATACGCAGTATTTT.

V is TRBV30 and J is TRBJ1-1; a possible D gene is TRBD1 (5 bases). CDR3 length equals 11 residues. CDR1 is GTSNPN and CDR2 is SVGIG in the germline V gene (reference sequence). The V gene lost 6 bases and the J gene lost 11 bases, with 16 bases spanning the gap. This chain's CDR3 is CACLPGVRAFF. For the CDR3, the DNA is TGTGCCTGCCTCCCGGGGGTTCGGGCTTTCTTT. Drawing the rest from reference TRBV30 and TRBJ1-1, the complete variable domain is SQTIHQWPATLVQPVGSPLSLECTVEGTSNPNLYWYRQAAGRGLQLLFYSVGIGQISSEVPQNLSASRPQDRQFILSSKKLLLSDSGFYLCACLPGVRAFFGQGTRLTVV.

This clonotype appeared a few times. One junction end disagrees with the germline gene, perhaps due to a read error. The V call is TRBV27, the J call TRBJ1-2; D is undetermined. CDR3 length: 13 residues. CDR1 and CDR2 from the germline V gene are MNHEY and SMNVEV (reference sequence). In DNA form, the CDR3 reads TGTGCCAGCAGTTTAACGCCCGGAAGCGATCAATTCTTC. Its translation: CASSLTPGSDQFF.

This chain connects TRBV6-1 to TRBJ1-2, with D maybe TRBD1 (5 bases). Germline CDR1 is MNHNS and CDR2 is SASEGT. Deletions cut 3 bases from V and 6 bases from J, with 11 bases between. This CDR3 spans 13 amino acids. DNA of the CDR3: TGTGCCAGCAGTGACAGGGCGGCTAATGGCTACACCTTC. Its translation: CASSDRAANGYTF.

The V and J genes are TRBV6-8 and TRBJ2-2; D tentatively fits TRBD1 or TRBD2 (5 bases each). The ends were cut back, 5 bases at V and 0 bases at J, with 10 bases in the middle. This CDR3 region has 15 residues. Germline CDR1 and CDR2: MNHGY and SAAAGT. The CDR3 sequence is CASSIWGPNTGELFF. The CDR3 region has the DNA TGTGCCAGCAGTATTTGGGGACCGAACACCGGGGAGCTGTTTTTT.

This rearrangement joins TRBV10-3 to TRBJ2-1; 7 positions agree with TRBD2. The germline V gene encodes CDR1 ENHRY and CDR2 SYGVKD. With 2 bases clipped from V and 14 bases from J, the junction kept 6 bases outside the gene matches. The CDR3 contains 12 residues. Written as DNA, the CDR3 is TGTGCCATCAGTGAGACTAGCGCCCTAGAGTTCTTC. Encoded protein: CAISETSALEFF.

The CDR3 region has the DNA TGTGCCAGCAGTTACTCCGGGGGCCGGAACACTGAAGCTTTCTTT. Protein: CASSYSGGRNTEAFF. This chain uses TRBV6-5 with TRBJ1-1; D possibly corresponds to TRBD1 (6 bases). There are 15 residues in the CDR3. Per the germline V gene, CDR1 is MNHEY and CDR2 is SVGAGI. The germline V and J ends were trimmed by 0 bases and 1 base, with 9 bases remaining between them.

CDR3 DNA sequence: TGTGCCAGCAGTGCCGGACCTGACGATACGCAGTATTTT. It translates to CASSAGPDDTQYF. This sequence joins TRBV7-3 and TRBJ2-3; D is uncertain. The CDR3 sequence is 13 residues long. Trimming took 6 bases from V and 6 from J, leaving 13 bases between them. In germline, CDR1 is SGHTA, CDR2 FQGTGA.

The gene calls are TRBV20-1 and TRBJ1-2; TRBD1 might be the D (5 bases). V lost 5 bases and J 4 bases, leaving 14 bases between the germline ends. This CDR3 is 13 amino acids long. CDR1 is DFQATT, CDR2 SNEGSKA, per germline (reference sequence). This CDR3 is CSAETVNSYGYTF. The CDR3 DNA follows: TGCAGTGCTGAGACAGTGAATTCCTATGGCTACACCTTC.

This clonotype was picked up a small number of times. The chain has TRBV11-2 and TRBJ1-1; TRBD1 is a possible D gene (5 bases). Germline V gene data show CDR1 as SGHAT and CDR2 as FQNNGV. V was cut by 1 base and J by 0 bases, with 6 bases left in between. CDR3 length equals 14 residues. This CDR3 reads CASSLAGMNTEAFF. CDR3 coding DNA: TGTGCCAGCAGCTTAGCAGGGATGAACACTGAAGCTTTCTTT.

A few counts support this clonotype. The DNA for the CDR3 is TGTGCCAGCCAGGGAACGGGTGGCTACACCTTC. It codes for CASQGTGGYTF. The V call is TRBV27, the J call TRBJ1-2; possibly TRBD1 for D (5 bases). Trimming pared 8 bases from V and 7 bases from J, leaving 11 bases between. In germline, CDR1 is MNHEY, CDR2 SMNVEV (reference sequence). The CDR3 contains 11 residues.

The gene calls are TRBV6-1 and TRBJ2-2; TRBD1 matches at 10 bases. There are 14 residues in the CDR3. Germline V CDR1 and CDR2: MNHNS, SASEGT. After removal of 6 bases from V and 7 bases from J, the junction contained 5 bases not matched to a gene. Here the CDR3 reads CASRTGGFGGELFF. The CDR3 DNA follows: TGTGCCAGCAGGACAGGGGGCTTCGGCGGGGAGCTGTTTTTT.

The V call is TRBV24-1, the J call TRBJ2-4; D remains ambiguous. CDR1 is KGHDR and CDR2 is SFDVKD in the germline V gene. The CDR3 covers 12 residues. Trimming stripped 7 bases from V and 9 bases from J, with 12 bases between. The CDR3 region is CATSSDGGIQYF. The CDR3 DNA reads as TGTGCCACCAGCTCAGACGGTGGCATTCAGTACTTC.

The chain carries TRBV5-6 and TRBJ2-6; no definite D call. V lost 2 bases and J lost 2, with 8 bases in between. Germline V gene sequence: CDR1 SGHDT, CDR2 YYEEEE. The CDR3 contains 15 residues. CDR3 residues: CASSLPFAGANVLTF. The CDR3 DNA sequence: TGTGCCAGCAGCTTACCCTTCGCTGGGGCCAACGTCCTGACTTTC. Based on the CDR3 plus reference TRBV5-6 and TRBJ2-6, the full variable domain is DAGVTQSPTHLIKTRGQQVTLRCSPKSGHDTVSWYQQALGQGPQFIFQYYEEEERQRGNFPDRFSGHQFPNYSSELNVNALLLGDSALYLCASSLPFAGANVLTFGAGSRLTVL.